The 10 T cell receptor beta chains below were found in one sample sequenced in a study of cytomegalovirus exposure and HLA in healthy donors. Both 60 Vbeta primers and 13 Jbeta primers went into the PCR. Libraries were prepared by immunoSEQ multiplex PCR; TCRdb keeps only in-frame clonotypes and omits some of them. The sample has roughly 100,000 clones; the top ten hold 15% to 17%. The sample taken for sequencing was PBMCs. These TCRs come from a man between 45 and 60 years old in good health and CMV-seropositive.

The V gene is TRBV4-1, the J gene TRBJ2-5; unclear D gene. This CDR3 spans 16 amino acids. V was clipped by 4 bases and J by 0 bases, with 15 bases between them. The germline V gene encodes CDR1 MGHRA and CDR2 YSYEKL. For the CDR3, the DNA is TGCGCCAGCAGCCTGGTTGTCGGTACCTACCAAGAGACCCAGTACTTC. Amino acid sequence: CASSLVVGTYQETQYF.

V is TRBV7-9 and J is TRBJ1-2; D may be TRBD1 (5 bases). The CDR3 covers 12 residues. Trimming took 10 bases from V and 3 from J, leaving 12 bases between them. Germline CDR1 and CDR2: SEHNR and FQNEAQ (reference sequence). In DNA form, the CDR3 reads TGTGCCACGCGGGGGGGGGACTATGGCTACACCTTC. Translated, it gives CATRGGDYGYTF.

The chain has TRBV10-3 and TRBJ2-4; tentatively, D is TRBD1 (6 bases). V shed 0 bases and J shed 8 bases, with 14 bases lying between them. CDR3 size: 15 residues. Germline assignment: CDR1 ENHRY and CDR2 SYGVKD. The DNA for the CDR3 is TGTGCCATCAGTGAGTCCGGACAGATTTCGGACATTCAGTACTTC. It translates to CAISESGQISDIQYF.

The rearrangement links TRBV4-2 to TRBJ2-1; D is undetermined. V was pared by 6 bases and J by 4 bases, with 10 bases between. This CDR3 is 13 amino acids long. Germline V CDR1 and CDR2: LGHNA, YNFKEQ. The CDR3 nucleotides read TGTGCCAGCAGAGGCGGAGAGTACAATGAGCAGTTCTTC. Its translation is CASRGGEYNEQFF.

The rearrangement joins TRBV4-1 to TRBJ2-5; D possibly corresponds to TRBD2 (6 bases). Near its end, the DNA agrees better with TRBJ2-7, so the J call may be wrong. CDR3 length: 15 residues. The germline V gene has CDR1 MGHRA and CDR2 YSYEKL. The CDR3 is CASSPVGLNLHEQYF. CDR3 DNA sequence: TGCGCCAGCAGCCCGGTGGGACTGAACCTCCACGAGCAGTACTTC.

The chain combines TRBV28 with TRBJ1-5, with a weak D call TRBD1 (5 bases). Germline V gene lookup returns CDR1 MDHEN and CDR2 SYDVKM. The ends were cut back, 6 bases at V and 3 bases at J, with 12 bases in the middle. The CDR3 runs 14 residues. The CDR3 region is CASSIGTSNQPQHF. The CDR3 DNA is TGTGCCAGCAGCATCGGGACTTCCAATCAGCCCCAGCATTTT.

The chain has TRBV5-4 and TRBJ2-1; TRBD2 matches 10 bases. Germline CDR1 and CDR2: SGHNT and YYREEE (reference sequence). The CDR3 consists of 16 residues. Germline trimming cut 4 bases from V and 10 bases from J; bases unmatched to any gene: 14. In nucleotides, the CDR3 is TGTGCCAGCAGCACCGGGGGGCTAGCGGGAGCGGGGGAGCAGTTCTTC. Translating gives CASSTGGLAGAGEQFF.

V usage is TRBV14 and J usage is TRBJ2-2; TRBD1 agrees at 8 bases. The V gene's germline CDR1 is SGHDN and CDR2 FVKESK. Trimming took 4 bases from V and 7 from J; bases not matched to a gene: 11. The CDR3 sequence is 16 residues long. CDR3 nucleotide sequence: TGTGCCAGCAGCCTCTTCCGGACAGGGAAGGGCGGGGAGCTGTTTTTT. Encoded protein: CASSLFRTGKGGELFF.

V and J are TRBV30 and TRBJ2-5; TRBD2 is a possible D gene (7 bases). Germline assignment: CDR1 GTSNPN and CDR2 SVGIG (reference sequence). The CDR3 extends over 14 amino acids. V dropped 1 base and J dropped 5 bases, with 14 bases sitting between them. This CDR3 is CAWSEPGGRETQYF. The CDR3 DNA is TGTGCCTGGAGTGAACCCGGGGGGCGGGAGACCCAGTACTTC.

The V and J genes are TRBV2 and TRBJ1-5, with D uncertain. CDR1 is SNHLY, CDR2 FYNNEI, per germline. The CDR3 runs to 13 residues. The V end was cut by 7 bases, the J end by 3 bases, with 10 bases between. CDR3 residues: CASTYRHNQPQHF. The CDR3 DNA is TGTGCCAGCACCTACAGACACAATCAGCCCCAGCATTTT.